These 11 T cell receptor beta chains were all obtained from the same sample, sequenced in a study of CD8 T cells in Susac syndrome. The authors reverse transcribed about 0.5 to 1 ug RNA with random hexamers. TCRdb called the immunoSEQ multiplex PCR reads again in MiXCR, with one record for every CDR3 protein. The table shows 330,000 or so distinct CDR3 sequences, with almost 85% occurring only once. The sequencing sample was made of CD8+ T cells from PBMCs. The receptors were gathered from a human donor with multiple sclerosis.

V and J are TRBV3-1 and TRBJ2-1; 8 nucleotides agree with TRBD2. J lost 5 bases, V lost 1 base, and 1 base had no gene match. CDR1 and CDR2 from the germline V gene are LGHDT and YNNKEL (reference sequence). The CDR3 is 14 residues long. The CDR3 protein is CASSQVLADNEQFF. The CDR3 coding sequence is TGTGCCAGCAGCCAAGTACTAGCGGACAATGAGCAGTTCTTC.

V is TRBV27 and J is TRBJ2-3; no reliable D call. The CDR3 runs to 15 residues. The V gene lost 3 bases and the J gene lost 1 base, with 11 bases spanning the gap. Per germline, CDR1 MNHEY and CDR2 SMNVEV (reference sequence). CDR3 sequence reads: CASSLIPPGTDTQYF. Here the CDR3 DNA reads TGTGCCAGCAGTTTGATCCCTCCCGGCACAGATACGCAGTATTTT.

This clonotype was recorded only once. The rearrangement uses TRBV19 and TRBJ2-1, with 8 bases fitting TRBD1. This CDR3 comprises 14 residues. Germline values: CDR1 LNHDA, CDR2 SQIVND (reference sequence). V lost 8 bases and J lost 8; bases outside the gene matches: 11. The CDR3 spells CASSVGQGGHEQFF. CDR3 bases: TGTGCCAGTTCCGTAGGACAGGGCGGTCATGAGCAGTTCTTC.

V and J are TRBV7-2 and TRBJ2-7; the D call may be TRBD1 or TRBD2 (5 bases each). Germline V gene data show CDR1 as SGHTA and CDR2 as FQGNSA. V shed 1 base and J shed 2 bases, with 21 bases lying between them. The CDR3 runs to 18 residues. CDR3 nucleotides: TGTGCCAGCAGCTTAGAAGGGGTCCGGGGCAGGGACGCCTACGAGCAGTACTTC. Residues: CASSLEGVRGRDAYEQYF.

This clonotype was observed once. V is TRBV27 and J is TRBJ2-7, with D tentatively TRBD1 (6 bases). The CDR3 totals 16 residues. Germline CDR1 and CDR2: MNHEY and SMNVEV (reference sequence). V was shortened by 0 bases and J by 2 bases, with 14 bases between the two germline ends. CDR3 sequence reads: CASSLSGTSVTYEQYF. CDR3 coding DNA: TGTGCCAGCAGTTTATCGGGGACAAGTGTGACCTACGAGCAGTACTTC.

The chain combines TRBV27 with TRBJ2-5, with D perhaps being TRBD1 or TRBD2 (5 bases each). Germline-derived CDR1 and CDR2 are MNHEY and SMNVEV (reference sequence). V lost 5 bases, J lost 5 bases, and 15 bases lay in between. This CDR3 is 14 amino acids long. Here the CDR3 reads CASSPSPGRETQYF. As DNA, the CDR3 is TGTGCCAGCAGTCCTTCCCCGGGGCGGGAGACCCAGTACTTC.

This clonotype was observed a single time. The genes are TRBV12-3 or TRBV12-4 and TRBJ2-1; D possibly corresponds to TRBD1 (5 bases). This CDR3 spans 10 amino acids. The CDR3 sequence: CVQGLDEQFF. DNA of the CDR3: TGTGTGCAGGGCTTAGATGAGCAGTTCTTC.

Only one count was recorded for this clonotype. V and J are TRBV19 and TRBJ2-3, with TRBD2 identical over 7 bases. The ends lost 3 bases at V and 4 bases at J; junction bases unmatched: 4. The CDR3 totals 14 residues. The germline gives CDR1 LNHDA, CDR2 SQIVND (reference sequence). The CDR3 region has the DNA TGTGCCAGTAGTATTTCAGCGGGGCCAGATACGCAGTATTTT. Translating it yields CASSISAGPDTQYF.

V usage is TRBV2 and J usage is TRBJ2-1; perhaps TRBD1 as D (5 bases). V was clipped by 4 bases and J by 6 bases, with 16 bases between them. CDR1 is SNHLY, CDR2 FYNNEI, per germline. The CDR3 loop spans 15 amino acids. This chain's CDR3 is CASSGSDVRANEQFF. CDR3 bases: TGTGCCAGCAGTGGATCGGACGTCAGGGCCAATGAGCAGTTCTTC.

This clonotype was detected only a few times. The rearrangement uses TRBV5-4 and TRBJ2-5; 10 nucleotides agree with TRBD1. Germline V lookup: CDR1 SGHNT, CDR2 YYREEE (reference sequence). V lost 4 bases to trimming and J lost 1 base; unmatched junction nucleotides: 7. There are 16 residues in the CDR3. CDR3 protein: CASSGRDRGGQETQYF. The CDR3 DNA reads TGTGCCAGCAGCGGCCGGGACAGGGGTGGCCAAGAGACCCAGTACTTC. Full variable domain (missing parts from reference TRBV5-4 and TRBJ2-5): ETGVTQSPTHLIKTRGQQVTLRCSSQSGHNTVSWYQQALGQGPQFIFQYYREEENGRGNFPPRFSGLQFPNYSSELNVNALELDDSALYLCASSGRDRGGQETQYFGPGTRLLVL.

The rearrangement joins TRBV27 to TRBJ2-5; D gene ambiguous. This CDR3 is built from 12 residues. Trimming stripped 5 bases from V and 5 bases from J, with 9 bases between. Germline V lookup: CDR1 MNHEY, CDR2 SMNVEV (reference sequence). CDR3 loop: CASSPSRETQYF. CDR3 nucleotide sequence: TGTGCCAGCAGTCCCTCGCGTGAGACCCAGTACTTC.